This T cell receptor (beta chain) was recovered during a study of lymphopenia after photon versus proton radiotherapy. Points from the study as a whole: After the lymphocyte nadir, photon-treated repertoires showed oligoclonal expansion, especially of CD8+ Temra cells.

Comment on this clone: The antigen remains undetermined.

Measured with immunoSEQ multiplex PCR; TCRdb has only the in-frame clones, and not every one. The profile shows 60,000 or so clones, about nine tenths of them singletons. Germline values: CDR1 SGHTA, CDR2 FQGNSA. This CDR3 is 18 amino acids long. V shed 3 bases and J 0 bases; nucleotides not matched to a gene: 13. The V and J genes are TRBV7-2 and TRBJ1-2; the match to TRBD1 covers 7 bases. Material: peripheral blood, obtained from a patient treated with proton-based radiotherapy. The clonotype originates from a man at least 80 years old with esophageal cancer. CDR3 region: CASSFSFRGQRTNYGYTF. CDR3 coding DNA: TGTGCCAGCAGCTTTAGCTTTAGGGGGCAGCGTACTAACTATGGCTACACCTTC.